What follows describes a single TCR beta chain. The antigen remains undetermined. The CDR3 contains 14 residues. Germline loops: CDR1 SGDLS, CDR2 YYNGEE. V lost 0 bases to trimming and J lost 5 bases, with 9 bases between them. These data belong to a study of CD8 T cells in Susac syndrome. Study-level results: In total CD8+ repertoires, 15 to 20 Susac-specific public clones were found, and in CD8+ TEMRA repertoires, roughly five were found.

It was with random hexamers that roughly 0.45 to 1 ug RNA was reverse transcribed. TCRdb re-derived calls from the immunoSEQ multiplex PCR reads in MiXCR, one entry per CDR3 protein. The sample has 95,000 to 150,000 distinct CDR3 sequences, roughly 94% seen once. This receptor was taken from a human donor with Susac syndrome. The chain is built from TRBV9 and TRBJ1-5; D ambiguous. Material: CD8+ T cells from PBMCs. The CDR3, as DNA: TGTGCCAGCAGCGTAGAGACCGCTGATCAGCCCCAGCATTTT. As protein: CASSVETADQPQHF.